This TCR beta chain was captured in a study of T cell responses to AZD1222 COVID-19 vaccine. General study findings and limits: There were mostly white British donors and more females than males, and clonal diversity was possibly underestimated. Reportedly, nearly half of unique spike TCRs recognized epitopes outside B.1.351/B.1.1.7 mutations. Only six or seven AZD1222 recipients tested seropositive at baseline. All repertoire sampling was performed exclusively after the peak T cell response.

Libraries were prepared by immunoSEQ multiplex PCR; TCRdb keeps only in-frame clonotypes and omits some of them. This table has approximately 150,000 clones, 75% to 90% appearing once. In the case of this clone: Its specificity is unknown.

The V and J ends lost 8 bases and 5 bases respectively, with 8 bases between them. This CDR3 comprises 11 residues. The chain links TRBV12-3 or TRBV12-4 to TRBJ2-3; no clear D gene. The sample here was peripheral blood, taken on day 0 of AZD1222 vaccination. The sequence derives from an adult in good health. The CDR3 nucleotides read TGTGCCAGCCTCAAAGGAGATACGCAGTATTTT. Its translation is CASLKGDTQYF.